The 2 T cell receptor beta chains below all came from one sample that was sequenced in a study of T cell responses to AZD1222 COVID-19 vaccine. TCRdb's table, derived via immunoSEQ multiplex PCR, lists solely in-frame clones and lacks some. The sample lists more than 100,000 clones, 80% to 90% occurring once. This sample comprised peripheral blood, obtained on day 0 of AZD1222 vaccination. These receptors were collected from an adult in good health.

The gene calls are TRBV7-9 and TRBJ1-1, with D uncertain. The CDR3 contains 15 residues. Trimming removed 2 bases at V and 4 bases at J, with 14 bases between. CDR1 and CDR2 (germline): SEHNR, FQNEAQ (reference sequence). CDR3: CASSLYSSGVTEAFF. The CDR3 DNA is TGTGCCAGCAGCTTATATTCATCTGGGGTCACTGAAGCTTTCTTT.

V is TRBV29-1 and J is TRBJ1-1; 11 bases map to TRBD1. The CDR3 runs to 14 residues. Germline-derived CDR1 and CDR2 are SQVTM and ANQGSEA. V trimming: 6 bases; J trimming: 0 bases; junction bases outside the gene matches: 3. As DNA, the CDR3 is TGCAGCGTAGGGACAGGGGGTATGAACACTGAAGCTTTCTTT. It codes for CSVGTGGMNTEAFF. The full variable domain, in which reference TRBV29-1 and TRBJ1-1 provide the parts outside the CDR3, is SAVISQKPSRDICQRGTSLTIQCQVDSQVTMMFWYRQQPGQSLTLIATANQGSEATYESGFVIDKFPISRPNLTFSTLTVSNMSPEDSSIYLCSVGTGGMNTEAFFGQGTRLTVV.